This TCR beta chain was sequenced for a study of blood T cells in healthy people across ages. Alongside a J-beta primer mix, a sample-barcoded 5' primer served in a second PCR lasting about 7 to 12 cycles. TCRdb used MiXCR to reprocess the 5' RACE reads, holding one entry per CDR3 protein. The data hold some 1.4 million distinct CDR3 sequences, with about 43% observed a single time. The CDR3 totals 13 residues. CDR1 and CDR2 (germline): MRHNA, SNTAGT. V was trimmed by 3 bases and J by 7 bases, leaving 13 bases between them. The clonotype comes from a woman younger than 30 in good health. The chain couples TRBV6-4 to TRBJ2-7; D is ambiguous. Material for sequencing was blood. DNA of the CDR3: TGTGCCAGCAGTGAATCTGCTCTCAATGAGCAGTACTTC. Its translation is CASSESALNEQYF.